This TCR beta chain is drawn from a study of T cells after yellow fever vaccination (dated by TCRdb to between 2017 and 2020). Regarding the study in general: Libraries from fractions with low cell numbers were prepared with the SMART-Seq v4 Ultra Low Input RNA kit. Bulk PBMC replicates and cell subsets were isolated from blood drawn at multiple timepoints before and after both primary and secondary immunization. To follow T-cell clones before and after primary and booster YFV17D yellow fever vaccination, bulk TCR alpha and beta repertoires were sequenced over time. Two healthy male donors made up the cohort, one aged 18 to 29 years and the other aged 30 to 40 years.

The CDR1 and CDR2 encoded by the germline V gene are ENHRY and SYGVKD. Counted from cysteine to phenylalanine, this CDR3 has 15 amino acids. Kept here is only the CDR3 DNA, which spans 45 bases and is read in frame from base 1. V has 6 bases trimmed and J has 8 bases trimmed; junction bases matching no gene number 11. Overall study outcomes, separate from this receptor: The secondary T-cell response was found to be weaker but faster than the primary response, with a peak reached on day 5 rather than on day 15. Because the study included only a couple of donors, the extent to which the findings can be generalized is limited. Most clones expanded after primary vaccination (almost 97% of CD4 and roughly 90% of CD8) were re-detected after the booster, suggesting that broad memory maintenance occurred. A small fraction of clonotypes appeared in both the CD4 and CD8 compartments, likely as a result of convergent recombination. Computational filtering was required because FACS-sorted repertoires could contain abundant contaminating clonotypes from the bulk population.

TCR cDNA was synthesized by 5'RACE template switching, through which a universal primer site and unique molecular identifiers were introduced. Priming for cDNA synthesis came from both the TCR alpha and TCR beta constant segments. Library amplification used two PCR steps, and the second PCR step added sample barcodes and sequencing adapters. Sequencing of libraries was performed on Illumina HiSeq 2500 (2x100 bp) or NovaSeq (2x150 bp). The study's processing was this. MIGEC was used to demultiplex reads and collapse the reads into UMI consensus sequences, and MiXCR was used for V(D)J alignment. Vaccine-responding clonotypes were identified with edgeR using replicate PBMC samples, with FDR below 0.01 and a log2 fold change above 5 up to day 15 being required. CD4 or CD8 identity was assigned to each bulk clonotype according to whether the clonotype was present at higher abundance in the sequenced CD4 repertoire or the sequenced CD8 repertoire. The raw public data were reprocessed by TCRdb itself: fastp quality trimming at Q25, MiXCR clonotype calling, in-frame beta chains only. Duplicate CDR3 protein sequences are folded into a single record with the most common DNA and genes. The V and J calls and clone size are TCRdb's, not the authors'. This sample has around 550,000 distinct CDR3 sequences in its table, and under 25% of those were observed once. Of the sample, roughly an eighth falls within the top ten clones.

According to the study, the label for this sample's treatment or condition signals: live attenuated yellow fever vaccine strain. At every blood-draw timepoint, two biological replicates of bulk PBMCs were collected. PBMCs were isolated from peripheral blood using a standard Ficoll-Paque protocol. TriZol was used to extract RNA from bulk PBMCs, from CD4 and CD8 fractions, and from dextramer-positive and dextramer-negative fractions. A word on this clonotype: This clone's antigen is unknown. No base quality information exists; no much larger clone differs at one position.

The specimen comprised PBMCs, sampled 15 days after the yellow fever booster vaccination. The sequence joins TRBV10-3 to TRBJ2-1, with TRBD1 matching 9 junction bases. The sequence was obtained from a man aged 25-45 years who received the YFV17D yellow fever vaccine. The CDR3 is CAIRGLGQGRDEQFF. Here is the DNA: TGTGCCATCAGAGGTTTGGGACAGGGAAGGGATGAGCAGTTCTTC.